The 7 T cell receptor beta chains below all came from one sample that was sequenced in a study of control samples from healthy donors and cancer patients. Sequenced by immunoSEQ multiplex PCR; TCRdb stores in-frame clones only, minus some. The table records 82,000 or so clones, 94% of them present only once. The specimen was blood. The receptors derive from a woman younger than 35 in good health.

V and J are TRBV12-3 or TRBV12-4 and TRBJ1-1, with D perhaps matching TRBD1 (5 bases). Trimming pared 6 bases from V and 0 bases from J, leaving 8 bases between. This CDR3 contains 13 residues. The DNA of the CDR3 is TGTGCCAGCAGCACGACAGTGAACACTGAAGCTTTCTTT. Protein product: CASSTTVNTEAFF.

V and J are TRBV6-5 and TRBJ2-3, with D possibly called TRBD1 or TRBD2 (5 bases each). V gave up 6 bases and J gave up 2 bases, with 6 bases separating them. The CDR3 is made up of 12 amino acids. Germline V gene data show CDR1 as MNHEY and CDR2 as SVGAGI. The CDR3 sequence: CASRGVTDTQYF. CDR3 in DNA: TGTGCCAGCAGGGGGGTCACAGATACGCAGTATTTT.

The rearrangement links TRBV3-1 (or the pseudogene TRBV3-2) to TRBJ2-1, with TRBD2 matching over 9 bases. Germline CDR1 LGHDT, CDR2 YNNKEL (reference sequence). V shed 1 base and J 0 bases; nucleotides not matched to a gene: 1. There are 16 residues in the CDR3. The CDR3 DNA is TGTGCCAGCAGCCAAGGGCGGGGGGGCTCCTACAATGAGCAGTTCTTC. It translates to CASSQGRGGSYNEQFF.

This chain connects TRBV12-3 or TRBV12-4 to TRBJ1-1, with 8 bases identical to TRBD1. This CDR3 contains 13 residues. The junction had 6 bases not matched to a gene; V was cut back by 8 bases and J by 4 bases. The CDR3 loop reads CASSRGRITEAFF. CDR3 bases: TGTGCCAGCTCCAGGGGGCGCATCACTGAAGCTTTCTTT.

The rearrangement links TRBV12-3 or TRBV12-4 to TRBJ2-7; D uncertain. Trimming pared 6 bases from V and 6 bases from J, leaving 12 bases between. This CDR3 comprises 12 residues. The CDR3 nucleotides read TGTGCCAGCAGCTCTGCACCTTCCGAGCAGTACTTC. As protein: CASSSAPSEQYF.

CDR3 region: CATHGTLSTDTQYF. The CDR3 bases are TGTGCCACTCATGGGACTCTTAGCACAGATACGCAGTATTTT. The chain is built from TRBV2 and TRBJ2-3; possible D gene TRBD2, 6 bases. CDR1 is SNHLY and CDR2 is FYNNEI in the germline V gene. V lost 10 bases and J lost 0, with 14 bases in between. The CDR3 sequence is 14 residues long. Supplemented by reference TRBV2 and TRBJ2-3, the full variable domain reads EPEVTQTPSHQVTQMGQEVILRCVPISNHLYFYWYRQILGQKVEFLVSFYNNEISEKSEIFDDQFSVERPDGSNFTLKIRSTKLEDSAMYFCATHGTLSTDTQYFGPGTRLTVL.

CDR3 coding DNA: TGCGCCAGCAGCTTGAAGGCGGATACGCAGTATTTT. Translation: CASSLKADTQYF. The chain recombines TRBV5-1 with TRBJ2-3; D is ambiguous. V was pared by 1 base and J by 6 bases, with 6 bases between. The CDR3 has 12 amino acids. Germline V gene sequence: CDR1 SGHRS, CDR2 YFSETQ.